What follows are 8 T cell receptor beta chains derived from one specimen sequenced in a study of early T cells in non-severe SARS-CoV-2 infection. TCRdb independently ran MiXCR on the 5' RACE reads; one entry per CDR3 protein. The table includes about 88,000 distinct CDR3 sequences, 14% to 15% detected once. Sequencing input: whole blood. The receptor set was obtained from an adult who was a healthcare worker with PCR-confirmed SARS-CoV-2 infection or an uninfected control (not recorded which).

This clonotype appeared many times. The chain recombines TRBV12-3 or TRBV12-4 with TRBJ2-2; 10 bases match TRBD2. The CDR3 is 16 amino acids. V lost 6 bases, J lost 6 bases, and 10 bases stayed unmatched. The CDR3 reads CASRPPGLASAGELFF. The CDR3 region has the DNA TGTGCCAGCAGGCCTCCGGGACTAGCGTCGGCCGGGGAGCTGTTTTTT.

The chain combines TRBV7-9 with TRBJ1-1; D is possibly TRBD1 (5 bases). With 5 bases removed from V and 1 base from J, the gap between germline ends came to 14 bases. This CDR3 has 15 residues. The germline V gene has CDR1 SEHNR and CDR2 FQNEAQ (reference sequence). The CDR3 DNA reads TGTGCCAGCAGCACTCTTCAGGGACCGAACACTGAAGCTTTCTTT. Its protein is CASSTLQGPNTEAFF.

V gene TRBV3-1 combines with J gene TRBJ1-2, with D tentatively TRBD1 (5 bases). This CDR3 region has 14 residues. Germline-derived CDR1 and CDR2 are LGHDT and YNNKEL (reference sequence). Trimming took 6 bases from V and 0 from J, leaving 11 bases between them. The CDR3 nucleotides are TGTGCCAGCAGACCGGACACGACTAACTATGGCTACACCTTC. It encodes CASRPDTTNYGYTF.

The chain couples TRBV5-1 to TRBJ2-7; 11 positions agree with TRBD2. The CDR3 length is 15 residues. The V and J ends lost 6 bases and 3 bases, in that order; junction bases with no gene match: 8. Germline CDR1 SGHRS, CDR2 YFSETQ. The CDR3 DNA is TGCGCCAGCACCATGACTAGCGGGACCCACTACGAGCAGTACTTC. Protein sequence: CASTMTSGTHYEQYF.

This clonotype came up a few times. This chain uses TRBV28 with TRBJ1-2; no clear D gene. This CDR3 has 10 amino acids. Trimming left V 3 bases short and J 6 bases short, with 2 bases between. CDR1 MDHEN and CDR2 SYDVKM come from the germline V gene. The CDR3 sequence: CASSFNGYTF. In nucleotides, the CDR3 is TGTGCCAGCAGTTTCAATGGCTACACCTTC.

This clonotype was seen a few times. This sequence joins TRBV7-3 and TRBJ2-3, with a weak D call TRBD2 (6 bases). Germline lookup yields CDR1 SGHTA and CDR2 FQGTGA. The CDR3 length is 13 residues. V was shortened by 1 base and J by 5 bases, with 7 bases between the two germline ends. This CDR3 is CASSLSGKDTQYF. For the CDR3, the DNA is TGTGCCAGCAGCTTAAGCGGGAAAGATACGCAGTATTTT.

This clonotype was counted many times. This chain joins TRBV3-1 and TRBJ2-1, with D maybe TRBD2 (6 bases). The CDR3 sequence is 17 residues long. Trimming removed 5 bases from V and 2 bases from J, with 19 bases in between. Germline assignment: CDR1 LGHDT and CDR2 YNNKEL (reference sequence). The DNA for the CDR3 is TGTGCCAGCAGCGGAAGAGGTGAGGGAGGACCCTACAATGAGCAGTTCTTC. Encoded protein: CASSGRGEGGPYNEQFF.

This clonotype has at least ten counts. This sequence joins TRBV2 and TRBJ1-1; unclear D gene. V lost 0 bases, J lost 10 bases, and 9 bases lay in between. Germline CDR1 SNHLY, CDR2 FYNNEI. The CDR3 runs to 12 residues. CDR3 residues: CASSEALKIAFF. Here the CDR3 DNA reads TGTGCCAGCAGTGAAGCACTAAAGATAGCTTTCTTT.